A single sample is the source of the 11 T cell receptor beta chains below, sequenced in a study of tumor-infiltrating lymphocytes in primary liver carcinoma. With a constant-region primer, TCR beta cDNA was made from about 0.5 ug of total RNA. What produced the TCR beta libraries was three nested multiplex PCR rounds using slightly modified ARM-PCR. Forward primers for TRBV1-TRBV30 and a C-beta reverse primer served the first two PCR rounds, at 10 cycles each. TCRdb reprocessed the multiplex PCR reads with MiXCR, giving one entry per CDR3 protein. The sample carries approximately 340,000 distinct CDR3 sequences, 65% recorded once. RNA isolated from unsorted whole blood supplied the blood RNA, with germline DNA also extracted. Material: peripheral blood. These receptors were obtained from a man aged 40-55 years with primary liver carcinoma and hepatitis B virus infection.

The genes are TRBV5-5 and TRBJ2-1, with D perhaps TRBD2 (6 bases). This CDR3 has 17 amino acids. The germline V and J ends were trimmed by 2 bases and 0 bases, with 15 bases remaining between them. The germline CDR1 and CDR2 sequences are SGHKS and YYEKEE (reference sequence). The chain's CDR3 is CASSLRTIGVSYNEQFF. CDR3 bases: TGTGCCAGCAGCTTACGGACTATCGGTGTCTCCTACAATGAGCAGTTCTTC. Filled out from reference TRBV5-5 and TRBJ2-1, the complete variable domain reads DAGVTQSPTHLIKTRGQQVTLRCSPISGHKSVSWYQQVLGQGPQFIFQYYEKEERGRGNFPDRFSARQFPNYSSELNVNALLLGDSALYLCASSLRTIGVSYNEQFFGPGTRLTVL.

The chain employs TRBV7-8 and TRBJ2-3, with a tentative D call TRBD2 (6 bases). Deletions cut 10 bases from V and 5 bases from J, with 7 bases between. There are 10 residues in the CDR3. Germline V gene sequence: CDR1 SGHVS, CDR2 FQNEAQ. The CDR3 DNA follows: TGTGCCACGGAGGGAGATACGCAGTATTTT. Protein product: CATEGDTQYF.

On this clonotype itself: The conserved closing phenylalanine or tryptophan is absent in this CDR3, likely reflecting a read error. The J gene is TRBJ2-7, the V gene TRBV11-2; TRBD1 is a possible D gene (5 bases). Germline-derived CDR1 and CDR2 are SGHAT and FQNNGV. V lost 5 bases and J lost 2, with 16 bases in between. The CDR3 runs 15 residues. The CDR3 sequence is CASSQYQGATYEQYS. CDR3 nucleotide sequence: TGTGCCAGCAGCCAATACCAAGGGGCAACCTACGAGCAGTACTCC.

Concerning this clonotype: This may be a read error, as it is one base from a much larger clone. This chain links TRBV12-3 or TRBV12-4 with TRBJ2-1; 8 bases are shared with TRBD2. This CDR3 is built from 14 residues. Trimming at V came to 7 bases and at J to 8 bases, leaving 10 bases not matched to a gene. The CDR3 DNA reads TGTGCCAGCACCAATAGCGGGATAAACTATGAGCAGTTCTTC. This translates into CASTNSGINYEQFF.

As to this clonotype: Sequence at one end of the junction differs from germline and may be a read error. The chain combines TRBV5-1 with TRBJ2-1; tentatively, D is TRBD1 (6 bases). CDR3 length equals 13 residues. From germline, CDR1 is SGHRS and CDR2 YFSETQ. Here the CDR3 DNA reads TGCGCCAGCAGCCAAGGGCCGAAGGGGGAGCACTTCTTC. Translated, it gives CASSQGPKGEHFF.

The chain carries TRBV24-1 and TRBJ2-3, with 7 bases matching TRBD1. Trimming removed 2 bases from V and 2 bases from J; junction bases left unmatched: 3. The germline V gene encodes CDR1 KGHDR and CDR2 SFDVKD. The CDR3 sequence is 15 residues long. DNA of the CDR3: TGTGCCACCAGTGATTCTGACAGGGCCACAGATACGCAGTATTTT. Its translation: CATSDSDRATDTQYF.

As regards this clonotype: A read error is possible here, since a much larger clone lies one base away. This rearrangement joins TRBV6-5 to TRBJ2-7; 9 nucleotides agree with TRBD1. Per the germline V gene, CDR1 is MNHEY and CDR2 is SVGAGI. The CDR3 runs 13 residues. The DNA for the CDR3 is TGTACCAGCAGGGACAGGGTCCGTTACGAGCAGTACTTC. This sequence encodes CTSRDRVRYEQYF.

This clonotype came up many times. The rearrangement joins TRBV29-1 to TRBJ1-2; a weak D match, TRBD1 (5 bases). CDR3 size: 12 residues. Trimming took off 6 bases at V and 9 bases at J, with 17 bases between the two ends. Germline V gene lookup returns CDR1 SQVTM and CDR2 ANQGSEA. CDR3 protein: CSVSPGGKSYTF. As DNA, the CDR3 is TGCAGCGTCTCCCCCGGGGGGAAAAGCTACACCTTC.

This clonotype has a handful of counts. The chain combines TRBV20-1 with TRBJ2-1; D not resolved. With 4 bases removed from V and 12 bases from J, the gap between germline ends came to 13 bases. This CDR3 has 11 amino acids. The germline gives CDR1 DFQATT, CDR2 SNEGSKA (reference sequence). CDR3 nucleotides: TGCAGTGCTATCCGGCCCCGAGGGCAGTTCTTC. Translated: CSAIRPRGQFF.

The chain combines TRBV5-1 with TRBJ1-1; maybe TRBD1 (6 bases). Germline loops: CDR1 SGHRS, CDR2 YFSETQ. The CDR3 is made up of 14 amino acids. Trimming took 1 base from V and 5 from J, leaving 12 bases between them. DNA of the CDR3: TGCGCCAGCAGCTTGTCACAGGGAAGTACTGAAGCTTTCTTT. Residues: CASSLSQGSTEAFF.

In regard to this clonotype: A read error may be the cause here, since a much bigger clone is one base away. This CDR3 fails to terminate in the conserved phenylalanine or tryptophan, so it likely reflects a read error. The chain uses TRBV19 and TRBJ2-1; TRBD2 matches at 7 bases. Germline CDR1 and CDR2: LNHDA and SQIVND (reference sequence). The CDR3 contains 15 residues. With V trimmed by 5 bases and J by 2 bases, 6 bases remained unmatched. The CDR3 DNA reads TGTGCCAGTAGTGGGGGGGAAGCGCCCTACAATGAGCAGTTCATC. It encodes CASSGGEAPYNEQFI.